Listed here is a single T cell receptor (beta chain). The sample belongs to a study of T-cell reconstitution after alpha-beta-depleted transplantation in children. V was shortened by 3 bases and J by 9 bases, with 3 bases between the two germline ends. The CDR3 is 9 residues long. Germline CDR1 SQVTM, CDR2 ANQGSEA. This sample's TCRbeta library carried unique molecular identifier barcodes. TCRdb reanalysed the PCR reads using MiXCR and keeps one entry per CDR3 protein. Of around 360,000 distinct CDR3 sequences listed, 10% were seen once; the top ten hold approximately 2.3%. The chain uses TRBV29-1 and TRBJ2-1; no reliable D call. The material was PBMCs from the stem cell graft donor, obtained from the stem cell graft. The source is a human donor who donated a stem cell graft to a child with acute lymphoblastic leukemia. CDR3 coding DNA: TGCAGCGTTGACCCTGAGCAGTTCTTC. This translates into CSVDPEQFF.